This T cell receptor (beta chain) was identified during a study of neurological immune-mediated disorders. Time point given: longitudinal time-point 3. The study drew its healthy controls from blood bank volunteers in Maryland, USA. Unsorted libraries were generated from 2 million PBMCs. These cells had been stored in RNAlater at -80 C. The method for making cDNA was 5'RACE, and it used 10-nucleotide random UMIs. The yield of each sequencing run was over 190 million TCR-beta sequences from 15-18 subjects. TCRdb processed the 5' RACE reads anew with MiXCR; each CDR3 protein has one entry. The sample lists around 53,000 distinct CDR3 sequences; roughly 8.3% were seen once. This clonotype was observed many times. The sample taken for sequencing was PBMCs. The TCR originated in a woman between 35 and 50 years old in good health.

CDR3 nucleotides: TGTGCCAGCAGCTTAACGACTAGTCAAAAGCAGTTCTTC. It encodes CASSLTTSQKQFF. V gene TRBV7-3 combines with J gene TRBJ2-1; TRBD2 is a possible D gene (6 bases). The CDR3 contains 13 residues. Trimming took off 0 bases at V and 11 bases at J, with 11 bases between the two ends. Germline CDR1 SGHTA, CDR2 FQGTGA.